Following are 19 T cell receptor beta chains from one sample sequenced in a study of blood T cells in healthy people across ages (dated by TCRdb to about 2015). The library was built by means of 5' RACE. Sequencing was carried out with an Illumina HiSeq 2500. A second PCR of roughly 6 to 11 cycles was run with a J-beta primer mix and a sample-barcoded 5' primer. TCRdb handled the public reads itself, with Q25 trimming in fastp and clone calling in MiXCR, and kept productive beta chains. Entries that share a CDR3 protein sequence are merged under the most common genes and DNA. Here the sample has approximately 940,000 distinct CDR3 sequences; roughly 50% occur a single time. The biggest ten clones account for 13% of the sample. The sample consisted of blood. These receptor sequences come from a man younger than 40 in good health.

The V and J genes are TRBV4-3 and TRBJ2-7, with D hard to call. The CDR3 is 15 residues long. Trimming shortened V by 0 bases and J by 2 bases, and 11 bases separated the two germline ends. The germline V gene has CDR1 LGHNA and CDR2 YSLEER. The CDR3 loop is CASSQDKDATYEQYF. CDR3 nucleotide sequence: TGCGCCAGCAGCCAAGATAAGGACGCAACCTACGAGCAGTACTTC.

This sequence joins TRBV27 and TRBJ1-5; perhaps TRBD1 as D (6 bases). V shed 0 bases and J shed 1 base, with 7 bases lying between them. This CDR3 has 15 residues. Germline V lookup: CDR1 MNHEY, CDR2 SMNVEV (reference sequence). CDR3 protein: CASSLSGTSNQPQHF. The CDR3 DNA reads as TGTGCCAGCAGTTTATCGGGGACAAGCAATCAGCCCCAGCATTTT.

Worth noting for this clonotype: Germline is not matched at one junction end, which may reflect a read error. The chain links TRBV9 to TRBJ2-6; either TRBD1 or TRBD2 may fit D (5 bases each). In germline, CDR1 is SGDLS, CDR2 YYNGEE. The CDR3 consists of 17 residues. CDR3 protein: CASSLRDGGSRANVLTF. The CDR3 DNA follows: TGTGCCAGCAGCCTACGGGACGGAGGCTCTAGGGCCAACGTCCTGACTTTC. Together with reference TRBV9 and TRBJ2-6, the CDR3 gives the full variable domain: DSGVTQTPKHLITATGQRVTLRCSPRSGDLSVYWYQQSLDQGLQFLIQYYNGEERAKGNILERFSAQQFPDLHSELNLSSLELGDSALYFCASSLRDGGSRANVLTFGAGSRLTVL.

The V call is TRBV5-1, the J call TRBJ2-2, with D unclear. Trimming stripped 0 bases from V and 0 bases from J, with 9 bases between. CDR3 size: 16 residues. The V gene's germline CDR1 is SGHRS and CDR2 YFSETQ. The CDR3 coding sequence is TGCGCCAGCAGCTTGGATGGAGCCCCGAACACCGGGGAGCTGTTTTTT. Translated: CASSLDGAPNTGELFF.

The chain has TRBV29-1 and TRBJ2-7; D might be TRBD2 (6 bases). V was shortened by 3 bases and J by 5 bases, with 11 bases between the two germline ends. CDR1 and CDR2 (germline): SQVTM, ANQGSEA. The CDR3 is made up of 12 amino acids. The CDR3 DNA reads as TGCAGCGTTGAGGGGGGTAGCGACGAGCAGTACTTC. It translates to CSVEGGSDEQYF.

The rearrangement joins TRBV4-3 to TRBJ1-2; TRBD1 might be the D (5 bases). The V end was cut by 4 bases, the J end by 5 bases, with 17 bases between. Germline CDR1 and CDR2: LGHNA and YSLEER. The CDR3 is 15 amino acids. CDR3 DNA: TGCGCCAGCAGCCGATCGGAGCCGGGGGGTTATGGCTACACCTTC. Amino acid sequence: CASSRSEPGGYGYTF.

This clonotype was seen many times. The chain employs TRBV10-3 and TRBJ2-5; D may be TRBD1 or TRBD2 (5 bases each). V was cut by 0 bases and J by 3 bases, with 14 bases left in between. The CDR3 contains 16 residues. Germline V CDR1 and CDR2: ENHRY, SYGVKD. CDR3 bases: TGTGCCATCAGTGAGTCGTACCCGGGGCGCGAAGAGACCCAGTACTTC. This codes for CAISESYPGREETQYF.

About this clonotype: The junction does not match germline at one end; this may be a read error. The V gene is TRBV20-1, the J gene TRBJ2-5, with D possibly matching TRBD2 (6 bases). The CDR3 contains 14 residues. Germline-derived CDR1 and CDR2 are DFQATT and SNEGSKA (reference sequence). This CDR3 is CRARSPRRGNEQYF. The CDR3 DNA is TGCAGGGCTAGATCACCTAGGAGGGGCAATGAGCAGTACTTC.

This clonotype has only a few counts. This rearrangement joins TRBV6-5 to TRBJ2-1; D not certain. Trimming took off 0 bases at V and 4 bases at J, with 10 bases between the two ends. CDR3 size: 15 residues. Germline V gene sequence: CDR1 MNHEY, CDR2 SVGAGI. CDR3 residues: CASSYSARNYNEQFF. The CDR3 DNA reads TGTGCCAGCAGTTACTCCGCCAGAAATTACAATGAGCAGTTCTTC.

This clonotype was seen at least ten times. The chain recombines TRBV6-6 with TRBJ2-3, with a possible D match to TRBD2 (6 bases). V was shortened by 5 bases and J by 0 bases, with 15 bases between the two germline ends. This CDR3 has 16 amino acids. The germline gives CDR1 MNHNY, CDR2 SVGAGI (reference sequence). This chain's CDR3 is CASSPQGGTSTDTQYF. CDR3 coding DNA: TGTGCCAGCAGTCCTCAAGGCGGGACGAGCACAGATACGCAGTATTTT.

A few counts support this clonotype. The chain recombines TRBV5-1 with TRBJ2-4; the D gene could be TRBD1 or TRBD2 (5 bases each). Germline V gene sequence: CDR1 SGHRS, CDR2 YFSETQ. V was pared by 1 base and J by 13 bases, with 21 bases between. CDR3 length: 15 residues. DNA of the CDR3: TGCGCCAGCAGCTTGTTGTCGGGTTGGATAGGGGAGCAGTACTTC. Protein: CASSLLSGWIGEQYF.

In its sample, this clonotype is medium-sized. Relative to the germline gene, one junction end is altered; a read error may explain this. J is TRBJ2-7 and V is TRBV5-1, with D perhaps TRBD1 (5 bases). The CDR3 runs to 13 residues. Germline V lookup: CDR1 SGHRS, CDR2 YFSETQ. The CDR3: CASSPDSTYEQYF. The CDR3 DNA reads TGTGCCAGCAGCCCCGACAGTACCTACGAGCAGTACTTC.

This clonotype has a count of ten or more. This chain joins TRBV5-1 and TRBJ2-3; D ambiguous. Trimming shortened V by 0 bases and J by 3 bases, and 2 bases separated the two germline ends. The CDR3 spans 12 residues. Germline V gene data show CDR1 as SGHRS and CDR2 as YFSETQ. The CDR3 DNA follows: TGCGCCAGCAGCTTGGAAACAGATACGCAGTATTTT. It specifies CASSLETDTQYF.

This clonotype was seen more than once but under ten times. The rearrangement links TRBV28 to TRBJ2-5, with 8 positions matching TRBD1. This CDR3 has 20 amino acids. Germline CDR1 and CDR2: MDHEN and SYDVKM. With 6 bases clipped from V and 5 bases from J, the junction kept 26 bases outside the gene matches. The CDR3 loop reads CASSSPIRQGRINPEETQYF. The CDR3, as DNA: TGTGCCAGCAGCTCACCTATTCGACAGGGGCGTATCAATCCGGAGGAGACCCAGTACTTC.

Only a few counts were recorded for this clonotype. V is TRBV3-1 and J is TRBJ2-7, with D tentatively TRBD2 (5 bases). The CDR3 runs to 16 residues. CDR1 is LGHDT, CDR2 YNNKEL, per germline (reference sequence). V lost 0 bases and J 2 bases, leaving 14 bases between the germline ends. CDR3 sequence: CASSQEMGVGPYEQYF. As DNA, the CDR3 is TGTGCCAGCAGCCAAGAGATGGGAGTGGGCCCCTACGAGCAGTACTTC.

V usage is TRBV13 and J usage is TRBJ1-6; no definite D call. Germline V gives CDR1 PRHDT, CDR2 FYEKMQ (reference sequence). V lost 4 bases and J lost 5, with 9 bases in between. This CDR3 spans 14 amino acids. The CDR3 sequence: CASSSATNNSPLHF. The CDR3 coding sequence is TGTGCCAGCAGCTCGGCAACCAATAATTCACCCCTCCACTTT.

This clonotype has just a few counts. The rearrangement links TRBV2 to TRBJ1-2; D is unresolved. The V gene lost 3 bases and the J gene lost 7 bases, with 15 bases spanning the gap. Germline V lookup: CDR1 SNHLY, CDR2 FYNNEI. The CDR3 length is 14 residues. CDR3 sequence reads: CASSDGMFLRGYTF. The CDR3 DNA follows: TGTGCCAGCAGTGACGGGATGTTCCTTCGTGGCTACACCTTC.

The chain couples TRBV7-9 to TRBJ2-4, with D uncertain. The J call is in doubt because the DNA end fits TRBJ2-5 better. Germline V gene data show CDR1 as SEHNR and CDR2 as FQNEAQ (reference sequence). This CDR3 comprises 13 residues. DNA of the CDR3: TGTGCCAGCAGCGGCTACAGCCAAGAGACCCAGTACTTC. Translating gives CASSGYSQETQYF.

The V call is TRBV9, the J call TRBJ2-1, with 12 bases fitting TRBD2. Germline CDR1 reads SGDLS; CDR2 reads YYNGEE. This CDR3 comprises 15 residues. J was trimmed by 9 bases and V by 4 bases; bases with no gene match: 8. CDR3 sequence reads: CASSMSSGGAGEQFF. The DNA of the CDR3 is TGTGCCAGCAGCATGTCTAGCGGGGGGGCCGGTGAGCAGTTCTTC.